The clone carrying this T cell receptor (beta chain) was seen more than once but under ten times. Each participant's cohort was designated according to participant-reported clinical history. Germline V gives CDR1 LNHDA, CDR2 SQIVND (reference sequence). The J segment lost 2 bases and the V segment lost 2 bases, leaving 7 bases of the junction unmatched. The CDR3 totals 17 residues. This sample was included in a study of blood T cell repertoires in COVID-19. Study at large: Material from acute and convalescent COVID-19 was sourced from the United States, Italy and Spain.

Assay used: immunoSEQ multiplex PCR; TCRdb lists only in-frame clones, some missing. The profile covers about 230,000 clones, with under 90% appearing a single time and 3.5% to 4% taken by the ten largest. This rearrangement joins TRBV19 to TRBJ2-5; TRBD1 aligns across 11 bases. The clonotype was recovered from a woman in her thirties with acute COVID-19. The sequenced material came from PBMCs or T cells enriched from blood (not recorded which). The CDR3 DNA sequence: TGTGCCAGTAGTATATCGGACAGGGGGCTACGGCAAGAGACCCAGTACTTC. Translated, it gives CASSISDRGLRQETQYF.